This is a list of T cell receptor beta chains from one sample in a study of vaccination effects on CD4 cells after COVID-19. Antigens of these TCRs are unknown. Profiled with immunoSEQ multiplex PCR; TCRdb holds only in-frame clones, not every one. The sample yields fewer than 30,000 clones, around three quarters seen once. The sequencing used CD4+ T cells from PBMCs cultured with SARS-CoV-2 spike peptides, collected before COVID-19 vaccination. The receptors come from a human donor who received a COVID-19 vaccine. The CDR3 runs from the conserved cysteine through the conserved F or W. D genes are given only for firm matches. A clone size is listed for some rows: how often the clone was seen (once, few, many), or a class if it is expanded.

abundance: .
v_gene: TRBV5-1
j_gene: TRBJ1-1
d_gene: .
CDR3nt: TGCGCCAGCAGCTTTTCTCCGGACACTGAAGCTTTCTTT
CDR3aa: CASSFSPDTEAFF

abundance: few
v_gene: TRBV5-1
j_gene: TRBJ1-3
d_gene: .
CDR3nt: TGCGCCAGCAGCCAGGGTACGAACACCATATATTTT
CDR3aa: CASSQGTNTIYF

abundance: .
v_gene: TRBV7-6
j_gene: TRBJ1-3
d_gene: TRBD1
CDR3nt: TGTGCCAGCAGCACACTGACAGGGGGAAACACCATATATTTT
CDR3aa: CASSTLTGGNTIYF

abundance: .
v_gene: TRBV4-1
j_gene: TRBJ1-5
d_gene: .
CDR3nt: TGCGCCAGCAGCCAAGAGCCAGGGGCTAGCAATCAGCCCCAGCATTTT
CDR3aa: CASSQEPGASNQPQHF

abundance: .
v_gene: TRBV2
j_gene: TRBJ2-3
d_gene: .
CDR3nt: TGTGCCAGCAGTAAAGAACTAGCAGATACGCAGTATTTT
CDR3aa: CASSKELADTQYF

abundance: .
v_gene: TRBV5-5
j_gene: TRBJ1-2
d_gene: TRBD1
CDR3nt: TGTGCCAGCAGCTTGCGTGGGACAGGTGTTCCCTACACCTTC
CDR3aa: CASSLRGTGVPYTF

abundance: .
v_gene: TRBV4-1
j_gene: TRBJ2-7
d_gene: .
CDR3nt: TGCGCCAGCAGCGCCCCGGGCCGGCGGTACGAGCAGTACTTC
CDR3aa: CASSAPGRRYEQYF

abundance: .
v_gene: TRBV5-4
j_gene: TRBJ1-6
d_gene: TRBD1
CDR3nt: TGTGCCAGCAGCCTGGGGGGGACAGCAAATTCACCCCTCCACTTT
CDR3aa: CASSLGGTANSPLHF

abundance: .
v_gene: TRBV6-5
j_gene: TRBJ2-7
d_gene: TRBD1
CDR3nt: TGTGCCAGCAGTCGGACAGGGGACTACGAGCAGTACTTC
CDR3aa: CASSRTGDYEQYF

abundance: few
v_gene: TRBV5-1
j_gene: TRBJ1-3
d_gene: .
CDR3nt: TGCGCCAGCAGCTTAGACAGAACTGGAAACACCATATATTTT
CDR3aa: CASSLDRTGNTIYF

abundance: .
v_gene: TRBV19
j_gene: TRBJ2-1
d_gene: .
CDR3nt: TGTGCCAGTAATAAGCAGGGGCGAGACAATGAGCAGTTCTTC
CDR3aa: CASNKQGRDNEQFF

abundance: .
v_gene: TRBV6-1
j_gene: TRBJ1-2
d_gene: .
CDR3nt: TGTGCCAGCAGTGATTACGGAACTTATGGCTACACCTTC
CDR3aa: CASSDYGTYGYTF

abundance: few
v_gene: TRBV7-9
j_gene: TRBJ1-1
d_gene: .
CDR3nt: TGTGCCAGCAGCCTACAGAAGGAAAAAGCTTTCTTT
CDR3aa: CASSLQKEKAFF

abundance: .
v_gene: TRBV3-1/TRBV3-2
j_gene: TRBJ2-7
d_gene: .
CDR3nt: TGTGCCAGCAGCCAAGAGGGAGCACGGCAGTACTTC
CDR3aa: CASSQEGARQYF

abundance: .
v_gene: TRBV6-5
j_gene: TRBJ1-6
d_gene: .
CDR3nt: TGTGCCAGCAGTTACGGGGCAGCTGATAATTCACCCCTCCACTTT
CDR3aa: CASSYGAADNSPLHF

abundance: .
v_gene: TRBV10-3
j_gene: TRBJ1-2
d_gene: .
CDR3nt: TGTGCCATCAGTGGGGGGGCTGGTTATGGCTACACCTTC
CDR3aa: CAISGGAGYGYTF

abundance: .
v_gene: TRBV7-2
j_gene: TRBJ2-7
d_gene: .
CDR3nt: TGTGCCAGCAACCTTCCGGGGGTCTACGAGCAGTACTTC
CDR3aa: CASNLPGVYEQYF

abundance: .
v_gene: TRBV11-2
j_gene: TRBJ1-2
d_gene: TRBD1
CDR3nt: TGTGCCAGCAGCTTAGTAGGGACAGGCGACTATGGCTACACCTTC
CDR3aa: CASSLVGTGDYGYTF

abundance: .
v_gene: TRBV5-1
j_gene: TRBJ2-7
d_gene: .
CDR3nt: TGCGCCAGCAGCGTTGACCCGGGGCCCAACTCGCCCTACGAGCAGTACTTC
CDR3aa: CASSVDPGPNSPYEQYF

abundance: .
v_gene: TRBV25-1
j_gene: TRBJ1-2
d_gene: .
CDR3nt: TGTGCCAGCAGTGAGCCGGGGGTACCCTATGGCTACACCTTC
CDR3aa: CASSEPGVPYGYTF

abundance: .
v_gene: TRBV27
j_gene: TRBJ2-2
d_gene: TRBD2
CDR3nt: TGTGCCAGCAAGGTTGGCGGGGGGGACACCGGGGAGCTGTTTTTT
CDR3aa: CASKVGGGDTGELFF

abundance: .
v_gene: TRBV6-2/TRBV6-3
j_gene: TRBJ1-2
d_gene: .
CDR3nt: TGTGCCAGCAGTTACCCTCGGAGGGGCGGCGGCTATGGCTACACCTTC
CDR3aa: CASSYPRRGGGYGYTF

abundance: .
v_gene: TRBV19
j_gene: TRBJ2-1
d_gene: .
CDR3nt: TGTGCCAGTAGTATAAGCGGACAGAGGGGGGATCGTGGTTACAATGAGCAGTTCTTC
CDR3aa: CASSISGQRGDRGYNEQFF

abundance: .
v_gene: TRBV5-1
j_gene: TRBJ2-7
d_gene: TRBD1
CDR3nt: TGCGCCAGCAGCCCAGGGGGCGTCTACGAGCAGTACTTC
CDR3aa: CASSPGGVYEQYF

abundance: .
v_gene: TRBV25-1
j_gene: TRBJ1-4
d_gene: TRBD1
CDR3nt: TGTGCCAGCAGTGGTCAGGACAGGGAAGTTGAAAAACTGTTTTTT
CDR3aa: CASSGQDREVEKLFF

abundance: .
v_gene: TRBV10-3
j_gene: TRBJ2-2
d_gene: TRBD2
CDR3nt: TGTGCCATCAGTGAGGAAGGCGGGAGGGCCAACACCGGGGAGCTGTTTTTT
CDR3aa: CAISEEGGRANTGELFF

abundance: .
v_gene: TRBV7-9
j_gene: TRBJ1-4
d_gene: TRBD1
CDR3nt: TGTGCCAGCAGCTTAGGGACAGGGGGCGAAAAACTGTTTTTT
CDR3aa: CASSLGTGGEKLFF

abundance: .
v_gene: TRBV15
j_gene: TRBJ2-7
d_gene: .
CDR3nt: TGTGCCACCAGCAGAGATCTGTACGCAGGCAAGGGCGAGCAGTACTTC
CDR3aa: CATSRDLYAGKGEQYF

abundance: .
v_gene: TRBV4-2
j_gene: TRBJ1-4
d_gene: .
CDR3nt: TGTGCCAGCAGCCAAGATGGCCAGGGGCGTGAAAAACTGTTTTTT
CDR3aa: CASSQDGQGREKLFF

abundance: .
v_gene: TRBV11-3
j_gene: TRBJ2-1
d_gene: TRBD2
CDR3nt: TGTGCCAGCAGCTTAGGAAGCGGGAACTACAATGAGCAGTTCTTC
CDR3aa: CASSLGSGNYNEQFF

abundance: .
v_gene: TRBV19
j_gene: TRBJ1-5
d_gene: .
CDR3nt: TGTGCCAGTAGCTTCGGGACGGCTGGCGGAAAGCCCCAGCATTTT
CDR3aa: CASSFGTAGGKPQHF

abundance: .
v_gene: TRBV4-1
j_gene: TRBJ2-2
d_gene: TRBD2
CDR3nt: TGCGCCAGCAGCTCCAGCGGGGGGGAGACCGGGGAGCTGTTTTTT
CDR3aa: CASSSSGGETGELFF

abundance: few
v_gene: TRBV4-1
j_gene: TRBJ2-7
d_gene: .
CDR3nt: TGCGCCAGCAGCCTCGACAGAGGCTACGAGCAGTACTTC
CDR3aa: CASSLDRGYEQYF

abundance: .
v_gene: TRBV7-6
j_gene: TRBJ2-7
d_gene: TRBD1
CDR3nt: TGTGCCAGCAGCTCCTTACCCGGGACAGGGCCCTACGAGCAGTACTTC
CDR3aa: CASSSLPGTGPYEQYF

abundance: .
v_gene: TRBV7-8
j_gene: TRBJ2-2
d_gene: .
CDR3nt: TGTGCCAGCAGAGGAGGGGTTACCGGGGAGCTGTTTTTT
CDR3aa: CASRGGVTGELFF

abundance: .
v_gene: TRBV28
j_gene: TRBJ1-3
d_gene: .
CDR3nt: TGTGCCAGCAGTTTCACGGCCTCTGGAAACACCATATATTTT
CDR3aa: CASSFTASGNTIYF

abundance: .
v_gene: TRBV5-4
j_gene: TRBJ2-1
d_gene: .
CDR3nt: TGTGCCAGCAGCGATGGGGCGGGCTACAATGAGCAGTTCTTC
CDR3aa: CASSDGAGYNEQFF

abundance: once
v_gene: TRBV11-3
j_gene: TRBJ1-1
d_gene: .
CDR3nt: TGTGCCAGCAGTCGACAGCAGAGGACTGAAGCTTTCTTT
CDR3aa: CASSRQQRTEAFF

abundance: .
v_gene: TRBV4-1
j_gene: TRBJ2-7
d_gene: TRBD1
CDR3nt: TGCGCCAGCAGCCCCTGGACAGGGGTTAGCAACGAGCAGTACTTC
CDR3aa: CASSPWTGVSNEQYF

abundance: .
v_gene: TRBV6-4
j_gene: TRBJ2-1
d_gene: TRBD2
CDR3nt: TGTGCCAGCAGTGACTCGGCGGGGGGGCCCAATGAGCAGTTCTTC
CDR3aa: CASSDSAGGPNEQFF

abundance: .
v_gene: TRBV3-1/TRBV3-2
j_gene: TRBJ1-3
d_gene: .
CDR3nt: TGTGCCAGCAGCCAAGTTCCGGGTCGCTCTGGAAACACCATATATTTT
CDR3aa: CASSQVPGRSGNTIYF

abundance: .
v_gene: TRBV9
j_gene: TRBJ2-2
d_gene: .
CDR3nt: TGTGCCAGCAGCGTAGGCGGTTCGGGAACCGGGGAGCTGTTTTTT
CDR3aa: CASSVGGSGTGELFF

abundance: .
v_gene: TRBV7-2
j_gene: TRBJ1-5
d_gene: .
CDR3nt: TGTGCCACCTCTAGGAATAGCAATCAGCCCCAGCATTTT
CDR3aa: CATSRNSNQPQHF

abundance: .
v_gene: TRBV4-1
j_gene: TRBJ2-1
d_gene: TRBD1
CDR3nt: TGCGCCAGCAGACGGGTGGGACAGGGGTCCTACAATGAGCAGTTCTTC
CDR3aa: CASRRVGQGSYNEQFF

abundance: .
v_gene: TRBV19
j_gene: TRBJ1-5
d_gene: .
CDR3nt: TGTGCCAGTAGTGCCGGGGCAGGGCTAATCCATCAGCCCCAGCATTTT
CDR3aa: CASSAGAGLIHQPQHF

abundance: .
v_gene: TRBV5-1
j_gene: TRBJ2-1
d_gene: TRBD2
CDR3nt: TGCGCCAGCAGCTTGGCCGGGACTAGCGGAGGTGAGCAGTTCTTC
CDR3aa: CASSLAGTSGGEQFF

abundance: .
v_gene: TRBV19
j_gene: TRBJ1-6
d_gene: .
CDR3nt: TGTGCCAGTAGTTCCCGGGCCCTTAGCTCCTATAATTCACCCCTCCACTTT
CDR3aa: CASSSRALSSYNSPLHF

abundance: .
v_gene: TRBV12-3/TRBV12-4
j_gene: TRBJ1-2
d_gene: TRBD1
CDR3nt: TGTGCCAGCAGAACCGGGACAGCCTATGGCTACACCTTC
CDR3aa: CASRTGTAYGYTF

abundance: .
v_gene: TRBV7-9
j_gene: TRBJ1-1
d_gene: .
CDR3nt: TGTGCCAGCAGCTTACAAGGCAGTTCCACTGAAGCTTTCTTT
CDR3aa: CASSLQGSSTEAFF

abundance: once
v_gene: TRBV10-1
j_gene: TRBJ2-5
d_gene: TRBD1
CDR3nt: TGCGCCAGCAGTGAGTCGACAGGGCGGCAAGAGACCCAGTACTTC
CDR3aa: CASSESTGRQETQYF

abundance: .
v_gene: TRBV9
j_gene: TRBJ1-3
d_gene: .
CDR3nt: TGTGCCAGCAGCGTAAGTGGGACAACCTCTGGAAACACCATATATTTT
CDR3aa: CASSVSGTTSGNTIYF

abundance: .
v_gene: TRBV5-1
j_gene: TRBJ1-1
d_gene: .
CDR3nt: TGCGCCAGCAGCTTGGAGCGGGGGGGGAACACTGAAGCTTTCTTT
CDR3aa: CASSLERGGNTEAFF

abundance: .
v_gene: TRBV12-3/TRBV12-4
j_gene: TRBJ2-3
d_gene: .
CDR3nt: TGTGCCAGCAGTTTCAGAGGAATACGGCCGCATTTT
CDR3aa: CASSFRGIRPHF

abundance: once
v_gene: TRBV4-1
j_gene: TRBJ1-3
d_gene: TRBD1
CDR3nt: TGCGCCAGCAGCCTCCGAGACCCCAGGACAGGCGACGGAAACACCATATATTTT
CDR3aa: CASSLRDPRTGDGNTIYF